This T cell receptor (beta chain) was sequenced for a study of blood T cell repertoires in COVID-19. This CDR3 contains 14 residues. Germline CDR1 is LGHDT and CDR2 is YNNKEL (reference sequence). The V and J ends lost 2 bases and 6 bases respectively, with 10 bases between them. In this sample, this clone turned up once. Assay used: immunoSEQ multiplex PCR; TCRdb lists only in-frame clones, some missing. The repertoire holds fewer than 110,000 clones, with 84% as singletons. This sequence was found in a human donor in a cohort sampled during active COVID-19. The gene calls are TRBV3-1 (or the pseudogene TRBV3-2) and TRBJ1-4; D is possibly TRBD1 (6 bases). The sequenced material came from peripheral blood. The CDR3 DNA sequence: TGTGCCAGCAGCCAACAGGGGAACGATGAAAAACTGTTTTTT. This codes for CASSQQGNDEKLFF.